The clone carrying this T cell receptor beta chain was recorded a few times. Its antigen is not identified. V dropped 3 bases and J dropped 5; count of bases not matched to a gene: 2. In germline, CDR1 is SGHTA, CDR2 FQGNSA. The CDR3 loop spans 13 amino acids. The data were obtained in a study of vaccination and CD4 T cells after COVID-19. With the Oncomine TCR Beta short-read assay, DNA from cultured CD4+ T cells was sequenced. TCRdb re-called the PCR reads through MiXCR, storing one row per CDR3 protein. The sample consists of about 11,000 distinct CDR3 sequences, around a third of them appearing once. Treatment noted: roughly 11-day PBMC culture with coronavirus spike peptide pools or control peptides (ViraFEST assay). Positivity by PCR occurred from March to December 2020, a period that predated US Alpha, Beta and Delta variants.

The source of this sequence is a human donor who had recovered from COVID-19. The sequences come from CD4+ T cells from blood, cultured in vitro, collected after SARS-CoV-2 vaccination. V gene TRBV7-2 combines with J gene TRBJ1-2; TRBD1 aligns across 8 bases. CDR3 loop: CASSFGQGYGYTF. The CDR3 DNA follows: TGTGCCAGCAGCTTCGGACAGGGTTATGGCTACACCTTC.